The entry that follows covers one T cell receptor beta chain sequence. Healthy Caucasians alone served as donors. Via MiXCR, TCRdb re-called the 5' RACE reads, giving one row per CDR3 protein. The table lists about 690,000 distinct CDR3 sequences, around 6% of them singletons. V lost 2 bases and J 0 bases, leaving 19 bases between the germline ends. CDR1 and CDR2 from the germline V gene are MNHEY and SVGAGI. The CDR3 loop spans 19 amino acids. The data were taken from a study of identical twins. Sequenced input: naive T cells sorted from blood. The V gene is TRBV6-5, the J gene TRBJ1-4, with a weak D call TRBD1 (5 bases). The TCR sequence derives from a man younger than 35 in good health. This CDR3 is CASSYPQDLGDSTNEKLFF. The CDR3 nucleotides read TGTGCCAGCAGTTACCCACAAGACTTAGGGGACTCAACTAATGAAAAACTGTTTTTT.